Below, 10 T cell receptor beta chains from the same sample are listed, as sequenced in a study of CD8+ T cells in alopecia areata. RNA extraction was followed by reverse transcription into cDNA, which acted as the sequencing template. Method: immunoSEQ multiplex PCR; TCRdb's copy keeps in-frame clones and lacks some. This sample yields 110,000 or so clones, of which roughly two fifths are seen a single time; about 3.1% belongs to the top ten. Sample: CD4+ T cells sorted from blood. These receptors all come from a human donor with alopecia areata.

This sequence joins TRBV6-1 and TRBJ2-1; 12 bases agree with TRBD2. V dropped 2 bases and J dropped 8; count of bases not matched to a gene: 4. This CDR3 region has 15 residues. Germline CDR1 reads MNHNS; CDR2 reads SASEGT. The CDR3 DNA sequence: TGTGCCAGCAGTGAACTAGCGGGAGGGCCTCATGAGCAGTTCTTC. Protein: CASSELAGGPHEQFF.

The genes are TRBV4-1 and TRBJ2-5; D is possibly TRBD1 or TRBD2 (5 bases each). CDR3 length equals 16 residues. Trimming stripped 1 base from V and 1 base from J, with 13 bases between. CDR1 and CDR2 (germline): MGHRA, YSYEKL. The CDR3 reads CASSQGAGTAQETQYF. The CDR3 DNA reads as TGCGCCAGCAGCCAAGGGGCTGGGACGGCCCAAGAGACCCAGTACTTC.

Concerning this clone: A read error is likely, as this CDR3 ends without the conserved phenylalanine or tryptophan. Because the CDR3's place on the DNA is in doubt, the DNA is left out and the CDR3 is given as listed by TCRdb. This rearrangement joins TRBV5-1 to TRBJ1-2. The CDR3 has 8 residues if both end residues are counted. CDR1 is SGHRS and CDR2 is YFSETQ in the germline V gene. CDR3 sequence reads: CASSTDPP.

This clone was detected a few times. J is TRBJ2-7 and V is TRBV29-1; no clear D gene. The length of the CDR3 is 14 residues. CDR1 and CDR2 (germline): SQVTM, ANQGSEA. The V gene lost 4 bases and the J gene lost 0 bases, with 13 bases spanning the gap. The DNA for the CDR3 is TGCAGCGTTGTGGCCCGCTGGGGCTCCTACGAGCAGTACTTC. This codes for CSVVARWGSYEQYF.

Concerning this clone: At one of its ends the junction is not consistent with the germline gene, which may arise from a read error. The chain couples TRBV29-1 to TRBJ2-5, with 7 bases matching TRBD1. This CDR3 region has 11 residues. CDR1 SQVTM and CDR2 ANQGSEA come from the germline V gene. CDR3 sequence (DNA): TGCAACGTTGGGACAGCTGGGACCCAGTACTTC. Translating gives CNVGTAGTQYF.

The chain uses TRBV30 and TRBJ1-4; the D is unclear. The length of the CDR3 is 12 residues. With 6 bases removed from V and 7 bases from J, the gap between germline ends came to 12 bases. Germline V gene lookup returns CDR1 GTSNPN and CDR2 SVGIG (reference sequence). The CDR3 coding sequence is TGTGCCTGCCCCCTGGCAGGTGAAAAACTGTTTTTT. It specifies CACPLAGEKLFF. The full variable domain, in which reference TRBV30 and TRBJ1-4 provide the parts outside the CDR3, is SQTIHQWPATLVQPVGSPLSLECTVEGTSNPNLYWYRQAAGRGLQLLFYSVGIGQISSEVPQNLSASRPQDRQFILSSKKLLLSDSGFYLCACPLAGEKLFFGSGTQLSVL.

This clone was seen a few times. The J gene is TRBJ2-1, the V gene TRBV23-1; possibly TRBD1 or TRBD2 for D (6 bases each). TRBV23-1 is assigned to the ORF class and has an uncertain function. V was cut by 4 bases and J by 1 base, with 17 bases left in between. CDR3 size: 17 residues. CDR3 bases: TGCGCCAGCAGTCCCCAGGGCGAAGGGGGGTCCTACAATGAGCAGTTCTTC. Its translation is CASSPQGEGGSYNEQFF.

V gene TRBV6-5 combines with J gene TRBJ2-7; 7 bases line up with TRBD1. Germline V lookup: CDR1 MNHEY, CDR2 SVGAGI. V shed 6 bases and J 5 bases; nucleotides not matched to a gene: 7. The CDR3 covers 13 residues. The DNA of the CDR3 is TGTGCCAGCAGGCGACAGGGTCCCCACGAGCAGTACTTC. Translating gives CASRRQGPHEQYF.

The V call is TRBV19, the J call TRBJ1-2; weak D call: TRBD1 (5 bases). CDR3 length equals 14 residues. The germline V and J ends were trimmed by 3 bases and 1 base, with 9 bases remaining between them. Germline V CDR1 and CDR2: LNHDA, SQIVND (reference sequence). The CDR3 here is CASSIGQGNYGYTF. The CDR3, as DNA: TGTGCCAGTAGTATTGGCCAGGGTAACTATGGCTACACCTTC.

A few counts support this clone. CDR3 protein: CASGLTSGGQETQYF. In nucleotides, the CDR3 is TGCGCCAGCGGATTGACTAGCGGGGGCCAAGAGACCCAGTACTTC. The chain recombines TRBV5-1 with TRBJ2-5; TRBD2 aligns across 12 bases. Germline CDR1 reads SGHRS; CDR2 reads YFSETQ. V gave up 7 bases and J gave up 1 base; unmatched junction bases: 5. This CDR3 is 15 amino acids long.